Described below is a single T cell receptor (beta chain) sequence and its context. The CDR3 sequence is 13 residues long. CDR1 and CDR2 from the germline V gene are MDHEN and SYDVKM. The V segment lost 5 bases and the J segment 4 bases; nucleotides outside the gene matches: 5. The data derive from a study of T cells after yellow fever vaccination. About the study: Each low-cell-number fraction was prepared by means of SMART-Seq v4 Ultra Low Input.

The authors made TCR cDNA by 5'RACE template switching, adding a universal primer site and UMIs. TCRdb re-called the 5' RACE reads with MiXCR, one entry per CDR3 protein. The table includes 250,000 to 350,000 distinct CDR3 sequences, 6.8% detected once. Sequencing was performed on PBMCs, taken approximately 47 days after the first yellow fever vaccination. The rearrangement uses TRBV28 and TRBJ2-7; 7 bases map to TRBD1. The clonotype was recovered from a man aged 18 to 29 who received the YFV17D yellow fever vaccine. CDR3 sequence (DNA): TGTGCCAGCAGTCCCGGACAGGTTTACGAGCAGTACGTC. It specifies CASSPGQVYEQYV.